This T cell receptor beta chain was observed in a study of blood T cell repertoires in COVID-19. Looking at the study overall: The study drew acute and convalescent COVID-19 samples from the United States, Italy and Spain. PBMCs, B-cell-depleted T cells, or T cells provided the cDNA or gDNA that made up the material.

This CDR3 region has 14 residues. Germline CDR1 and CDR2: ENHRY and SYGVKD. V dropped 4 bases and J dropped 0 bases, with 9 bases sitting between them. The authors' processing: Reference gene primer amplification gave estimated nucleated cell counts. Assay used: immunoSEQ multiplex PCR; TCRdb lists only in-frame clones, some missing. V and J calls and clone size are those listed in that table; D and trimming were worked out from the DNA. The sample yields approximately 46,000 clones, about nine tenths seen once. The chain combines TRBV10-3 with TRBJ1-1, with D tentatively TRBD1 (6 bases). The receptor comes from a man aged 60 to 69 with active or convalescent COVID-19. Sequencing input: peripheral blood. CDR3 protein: CAISGTGMNTEAFF. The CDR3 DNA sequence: TGTGCCATCAGTGGTACAGGGATGAACACTGAAGCTTTCTTT.